These 12 T cell receptor beta chains were sequenced from one sample in a study of long-term antiretroviral therapy in people with HIV. Sequencing used immunoSEQ v3.0 at survey level. Sequencing was performed with immunoSEQ multiplex PCR; in TCRdb, only in-frame clones are kept and a portion is missing. The sample has approximately 35,000 clones, approximately 80% seen once. The sample here was unsorted PBMCs, taken 3.1 years after starting antiretroviral therapy. The receptors stem from a woman aged 45 to 65 with HIV.

This clone showed up just once. Here the CDR3 reads CASGFPTIRRWVVYGYTF. CDR3 coding DNA: TGTGCTAGTGGTTTCCCTACCATTCGACGGTGGGTGGTCTATGGCTACACCTTC. This chain uses TRBV12-5 with TRBJ1-2; unclear D gene. Per the germline V gene, CDR1 is LGHNT and CDR2 is FRNRAP. This CDR3 contains 18 residues. The V end lost 3 bases, the J end lost 4 bases, and 24 bases lay between the germline ends.

The chain joins TRBV29-1 to TRBJ2-1, with TRBD2 matching 12 bases. Germline V gives CDR1 SQVTM, CDR2 ANQGSEA. The CDR3 spans 16 residues. J gave up 7 bases and V 2 bases, and 9 bases lay outside the gene matches. The CDR3 spells CSVEPLAGGLRNEQFF. CDR3 DNA sequence: TGCAGCGTTGAACCACTAGCGGGGGGTCTCAGGAATGAGCAGTTCTTC.

This clone has just a few counts. The chain joins TRBV2 to TRBJ2-7; 9 nucleotides match TRBD1. This CDR3 has 12 amino acids. The trim removed 9 bases at V and 4 bases at J, leaving 4 bases unmatched. Germline CDR1 reads SNHLY; CDR2 reads FYNNEI. The CDR3 DNA reads TGTGCCAGTAGGGACAGGGAGTACGAGCAGTACTTC. It yields the protein CASRDREYEQYF.

The rearrangement links TRBV2 to TRBJ1-2; the D is unclear. Trimming pared 6 bases from V and 3 bases from J, leaving 11 bases between. Germline-derived CDR1 and CDR2 are SNHLY and FYNNEI. The CDR3 sequence is 13 residues long. The CDR3 is CASRAEGHYGYTF. CDR3 DNA sequence: TGTGCCAGCAGGGCAGAGGGCCACTATGGCTACACCTTC.

The chain has TRBV5-5 and TRBJ1-1; D gene ambiguous. Trimming pared 2 bases from V and 6 bases from J, leaving 14 bases between. CDR1 and CDR2 (germline): SGHKS, YYEKEE (reference sequence). The CDR3 sequence is 14 residues long. The CDR3 is CASSFEVSRPEAFF. CDR3 bases: TGTGCCAGCAGCTTTGAGGTTAGCAGACCTGAAGCTTTCTTT.

The chain couples TRBV9 to TRBJ1-1; D gene unclear. The CDR3 has 14 amino acids. V shed 0 bases and J shed 0 bases, with 6 bases lying between them. Per the germline V gene, CDR1 is SGDLS and CDR2 is YYNGEE. CDR3 region: CASSVDPLNTEAFF. DNA for the CDR3: TGTGCCAGCAGCGTAGATCCACTGAACACTGAAGCTTTCTTT. Based on the CDR3 plus reference TRBV9 and TRBJ1-1, the full variable domain is DSGVTQTPKHLITATGQRVTLRCSPRSGDLSVYWYQQSLDQGLQFLIQYYNGEERAKGNILERFSAQQFPDLHSELNLSSLELGDSALYFCASSVDPLNTEAFFGQGTRLTVV.

V usage is TRBV19 and J usage is TRBJ2-7; D gene uncertain. This CDR3 region has 12 residues. Trimming took off 5 bases at V and 0 bases at J, with 5 bases between the two ends. From germline, CDR1 is LNHDA and CDR2 SQIVND (reference sequence). CDR3 coding DNA: TGTGCCAGTAGTCCGGGCTCCTACGAGCAGTACTTC. Protein sequence: CASSPGSYEQYF.

This chain connects TRBV28 to TRBJ1-1, with 7 bases aligning to TRBD1. From germline, CDR1 is MDHEN and CDR2 SYDVKM. There are 15 residues in the CDR3. With 4 bases clipped from V and 4 bases from J, the junction kept 9 bases outside the gene matches. In DNA form, the CDR3 reads TGTGCCAGCAGTTCAACAGGGGAAGGAGGCACTGAAGCTTTCTTT. Encoded protein: CASSSTGEGGTEAFF.

The chain uses TRBV7-6 and TRBJ2-3; TRBD2 might be the D (6 bases). V was clipped by 1 base and J by 6 bases, with 11 bases between them. Germline V gene lookup returns CDR1 SGHVS and CDR2 FNYEAQ. CDR3 size: 14 residues. The CDR3 region has the DNA TGTGCCAGCAGCTTAGGGACTATCACCGATACGCAGTATTTT. It is translated as CASSLGTITDTQYF.

The gene calls are TRBV29-1 and TRBJ1-6, with D possibly matching TRBD1 (6 bases). V shed 3 bases and J shed 5 bases, with 14 bases lying between them. The CDR3 spans 15 residues. CDR1 is SQVTM and CDR2 is ANQGSEA in the germline V gene. CDR3 DNA: TGCAGCGTTGACTGGACAGTCCTAGATAATTCACCCCTCCACTTT. This gives the protein CSVDWTVLDNSPLHF.

This clone was counted between two and nine times. This rearrangement joins TRBV19 to TRBJ2-5; a possible D gene is TRBD1 (6 bases). The CDR3 sequence is 14 residues long. Trimming took 3 bases from V and 3 from J, leaving 11 bases between them. Germline assignment: CDR1 LNHDA and CDR2 SQIVND (reference sequence). CDR3 region: CASSIWSGEETQYF. Written as DNA, the CDR3 is TGTGCCAGTAGTATTTGGTCAGGGGAAGAGACCCAGTACTTC.

This chain uses TRBV6-5 with TRBJ2-2, with a weak D call TRBD1 (5 bases). This CDR3 contains 15 residues. The germline V and J ends were trimmed by 4 bases and 4 bases, with 13 bases remaining between them. From germline, CDR1 is MNHEY and CDR2 SVGAGI. CDR3 sequence: CASSFREGGTGELFF. DNA of the CDR3: TGTGCCAGCAGTTTCAGGGAAGGTGGCACCGGGGAGCTGTTTTTT.